This entry features one T cell receptor beta chain sequence. The data derive from a study of blood T cell repertoires in COVID-19. The wider study: Sites in the United States, Italy and Spain provided acute and convalescent COVID-19 samples. Nucleic acid was either cDNA or gDNA, and it came from T cells, B-cell-depleted T cells, or PBMCs.

Source study methods: It was from reference gene primer amplification that nucleated cell counts were estimated. The assay was immunoSEQ multiplex PCR, and TCRdb's table has in-frame clones only and misses some. V and J calls and clone size are as listed in that table; D and trimming were resolved from the DNA. The table has 90,000 to 120,000 clones, about 83% seen once. The origin of this receptor is a woman aged 65 to 85 with acute or convalescent COVID-19. The sample taken for sequencing was peripheral blood.

The CDR3 DNA reads as TGTGCCAGCAGCTCAGATGACACTGAAGCTTTCTTT. Translating gives CASSSDDTEAFF. V usage is TRBV9 and J usage is TRBJ1-1, with no clear D. Germline CDR1 is SGDLS and CDR2 is YYNGEE. This CDR3 has 12 residues. V was clipped by 4 bases and J by 3 bases, with 7 bases between them. Based on the CDR3 plus reference TRBV9 and TRBJ1-1, the full variable domain is DSGVTQTPKHLITATGQRVTLRCSPRSGDLSVYWYQQSLDQGLQFLIQYYNGEERAKGNILERFSAQQFPDLHSELNLSSLELGDSALYFCASSSDDTEAFFGQGTRLTVV.